One sample yielded the 6 T cell receptor beta chains listed below, sequenced in a study of cytomegalovirus exposure and HLA in healthy donors (dated by TCRdb to about 2017). The library was made by the immunoSEQ multiplex PCR assay. For the multiplex PCR, a mixture combining 60 forward primers for TCR Vbeta segments and 13 reverse primers for TCR Jbeta segments was used. TCRdb limited this immuneACCESS table to in-frame rearrangements with V and J called. A share of clones is missing; checked studies link under half to unresolved V genes, and the rest is unexplained. The sample yields roughly 180,000 clones; 82% were counted once. Around 1.5% of the sample goes to the ten largest clones. The sample was PBMCs. The receptors were gathered from a male donor in good health and CMV-seronegative.

Comments on this clone: A read error may produce the germline difference seen at one junction end. This chain uses TRBV6-1 with TRBJ1-2; tentative D call: TRBD1 (6 bases). CDR3 length equals 14 residues. CDR1 MNHNS and CDR2 SASEGT come from the germline V gene. DNA for the CDR3: TGTGCCAGCAGTGAATTCGGGGGGCGCGAGGAGAAGTTCTTC. Translating gives CASSEFGGREEKFF.

This clone has a handful of counts. The rearrangement links TRBV4-2 to TRBJ1-2, with a possible D match to TRBD1 (5 bases). With 1 base removed from V and 7 bases from J, the gap between germline ends came to 16 bases. This CDR3 comprises 15 residues. CDR1 and CDR2 (germline): LGHNA, YNFKEQ. The CDR3 loop is CASSQGGQGWAGYTF. DNA for the CDR3: TGTGCCAGCAGCCAAGGTGGTCAGGGTTGGGCTGGCTACACCTTC.

This clone was observed a handful of times. The chain couples TRBV13 to TRBJ1-2, with D tentatively TRBD1 (5 bases). From germline, CDR1 is PRHDT and CDR2 FYEKMQ (reference sequence). The ends were cut back, 1 base at V and 4 bases at J, with 16 bases in the middle. The CDR3 runs 16 residues. The CDR3 is CASSLAGQGYAYGYTF. CDR3 in DNA: TGTGCCAGCAGCTTAGCCGGGCAGGGTTATGCCTATGGCTACACCTTC.

The V and J genes are TRBV19 and TRBJ1-1; D uncertain. Per germline, CDR1 LNHDA and CDR2 SQIVND (reference sequence). CDR3 length equals 12 residues. The V and J ends lost 10 bases and 1 base respectively, with 10 bases between them. The CDR3 sequence: CAIRRENTEAFF. DNA of the CDR3: TGTGCCATTAGACGGGAGAACACTGAAGCTTTCTTT.

This clone was detected only a few times. The chain links TRBV7-2 to TRBJ2-3; 7 bases agree with TRBD2. Trimming cost V 9 bases and J 2 bases; bases outside gene matches: 14. CDR3 length: 16 amino acids. Looked up from germline, CDR1 is SGHTA and CDR2 is FQGNSA. The CDR3 reads CASPDLSSGNTDTQYF. The DNA of the CDR3 is TGTGCCAGTCCCGACTTATCTAGCGGAAACACAGATACGCAGTATTTT.

The chain joins TRBV7-9 to TRBJ1-2; D call uncertain. V dropped 1 base and J dropped 6 bases, with 9 bases sitting between them. The CDR3 is 13 amino acids. Germline V gene data show CDR1 as SEHNR and CDR2 as FQNEAQ (reference sequence). Here the CDR3 DNA reads TGTGCCAGCAGCTTAGGTGTAGATGATGGCTACACCTTC. Its protein product is CASSLGVDDGYTF.